This T cell receptor beta chain was documented in a study of cytotoxic CD8 clonotypes in ibrutinib-treated CLL. Study as a whole: The patients, some eleven relapsed/refractory and 15 treatment-naive, included about 18 who were IGHV unmutated. Treatment had run for a median about 11 months, range 6 to 36, when response samples were taken.

Depth targeted 1 in 200,000 to 1 in 1 million T cells, averaging approximately 10x coverage per clonotype. TCRdb keeps only in-frame clones here, not all; method: immunoSEQ multiplex PCR. This table has 100,000 to 150,000 clones, around 85% appearing once. With cryopreserved PBMCs as the source, around 2 micrograms of genomic DNA went to TCR beta libraries. This specimen was PBMCs, taken after 24 months of ibrutinib treatment. This receptor was obtained from a human donor with chronic lymphocytic leukemia.

CDR3 nucleotide sequence: TGCGCCAGCAGCACCCAGGGGTTTAGTACAGATACGCAGTATTTT. As protein: CASSTQGFSTDTQYF. V is TRBV5-1 and J is TRBJ2-3; tentative D call: TRBD1 (6 bases). The V gene lost 4 bases and the J gene lost 3 bases, with 15 bases spanning the gap. Germline CDR1 SGHRS, CDR2 YFSETQ. The length of the CDR3 is 15 residues.